A single sample is the source of the 25 T cell receptor beta chains below, sequenced in a study of tumor-infiltrating lymphocytes in primary liver carcinoma. The researchers produced TCR beta cDNA from approximately 540 ng total RNA with a constant-region primer. Three-round nested multiplex PCR performed with slightly modified ARM-PCR produced the TCR beta libraries. A C-beta reverse primer was combined with TRBV1-TRBV30 forward primers in the first two PCR rounds, and each round had about 10 cycles. TCRdb called the multiplex PCR reads again in MiXCR, with one record for every CDR3 protein. The repertoire consists of 90,000 to 110,000 distinct CDR3 sequences, with about four fifths occurring once and the leading ten covering roughly a fifth. Taking 20-30 mg of unsorted bulk tissue, the authors co-extracted RNA and DNA. The sample taken for sequencing was liver tumor tissue from sampling region 3. Documented subset: tumor region T3, left-lateral pole. All receptors derive from a man aged 35 to 55 with primary liver carcinoma and hepatitis B virus infection.

The chain combines TRBV28 with TRBJ2-7; 9 positions agree with TRBD1. Per the germline V gene, CDR1 is MDHEN and CDR2 is SYDVKM. V shed 7 bases and J 7 bases; nucleotides not matched to a gene: 11. This CDR3 region has 14 residues. The CDR3 bases are TGTGCCAGCAATAGACGTGGGACAGGGAAAGAGCAGTACTTC. Protein sequence: CASNRRGTGKEQYF.

Concerning this clonotype itself: Relative to the germline gene, one junction end is altered; a read error may explain this. The chain recombines TRBV12-3 or TRBV12-4 with TRBJ1-3; TRBD1 matches at 7 bases. There are 17 residues in the CDR3. The CDR3 spells CASSLKGQQLFGNTIYF. As DNA, the CDR3 is TGCGCCAGCAGTTTAAAGGGACAGCAACTTTTTGGAAACACCATATATTTT.

Comments on this clonotype: The junction differs from germline at one of its ends, possibly a read error. The V and J genes are TRBV6-5 and TRBJ2-7, with TRBD1 matching 10 bases. Germline values: CDR1 MNHEY, CDR2 SVGAGI. CDR3 length: 16 amino acids. The CDR3 reads CASSSQPGQGSYEQNF. The CDR3, as DNA: TGTGCCAGCAGTTCCCAACCGGGACAGGGGTCTTACGAGCAGAACTTC.

For this clonotype: One junction end disagrees with the germline gene, perhaps due to a read error. The CDR3 protein is CASSLVHSYGYTF. The CDR3, as DNA: TGTGCCAGCAGCCTGGTCCATAGCTATGGCTACACTTTC. The chain couples TRBV11-1 to TRBJ1-2, with no clear D. The CDR3 consists of 13 residues. Germline CDR1 is SGHAT and CDR2 is FQDESV (reference sequence).

In regard to this clonotype: One end of the junction does not line up with germline, which may come from a read error. The chain uses TRBV11-1 and TRBJ2-3, with 8 bases that match TRBD1. The CDR3 has 15 residues. CDR1 and CDR2 (germline): SGHAT, FQDESV (reference sequence). CDR3 sequence reads: CTSSFVDRGADMQYF. DNA for the CDR3: TGTACCAGCAGCTTCGTCGACAGGGGAGCGGATATGCAGTATTTT.

This clonotype was recorded once. Its ends do not fully match the called genes, so a read error is possible. The V call is TRBV6-2 or TRBV6-3, the J call TRBJ2-3; 7 positions match TRBD2. The germline gives CDR1 MNHEY, CDR2 SVGEGT. The CDR3 contains 14 residues. This CDR3 is CTSSYAGESDTQYF. The CDR3 region has the DNA TGCACCAGCAGTTACGCGGGGGAATCAGATACGCAGTATTTC.

This clonotype was detected only once. This chain connects TRBV6-6 to TRBJ2-1; perhaps TRBD2 as D (6 bases). CDR1 and CDR2 from the germline V gene are MNHNY and SVGAGI (reference sequence). The CDR3 has 18 residues. The CDR3 nucleotides read TGTCCCACCAGTTACTCGAATGGGCTAGCGATCTCCTACAATGAGCAGTTCTTC. Protein sequence: CPTSYSNGLAISYNEQFF.

In regard to this clonotype: The germline gene is not matched at one end of the junction; a read error may be the cause. The CDR3 bases are TGTACCAGCAGTGAAGCGGTCTACGCGAACTCTGAAGCTTTCTTT. This codes for CTSSEAVYANSEAFF. The J gene is TRBJ1-1, the V gene TRBV6-1, with D uncertain. Germline assignment: CDR1 MNHNS and CDR2 SASEGT. There are 15 residues in the CDR3.

Note on this clonotype: The conserved phenylalanine or tryptophan normally closing the CDR3 is absent here, so this likely arose from a read error. V usage is TRBV6-2 or TRBV6-3 and J usage is TRBJ1-1; D may be TRBD1 (6 bases). Germline V gene sequence: CDR1 MNHEY, CDR2 SVGEGT. The CDR3 is made up of 14 amino acids. The CDR3 protein is CASRRGGMITEAFC. In DNA, the CDR3 is TGTGCTAGTCGGCGAGGGGGGATGATCACTGAAGCTTTCTGT.

Note on this clonotype: Germline is not matched at one junction end, which may reflect a read error. The chain joins TRBV12-5 to TRBJ2-7; no firm D call. CDR1 is LGHNT and CDR2 is FRNRAP in the germline V gene. The CDR3 is 13 residues long. The CDR3 DNA is TGTGCCAGTGAGGAGACCGGTGCCAACGAGCAGTACTTC. Its protein is CASEETGANEQYF.

Comment on this clonotype: A read error may be the cause here, since a much bigger clone is one base away. The genes are TRBV6-1 and TRBJ2-1; 7 bases fit TRBD2. The CDR3 consists of 15 residues. Germline loops: CDR1 MNHNS, CDR2 SASEGT. V was pared by 3 bases and J by 7 bases, with 9 bases of the junction left unmatched. This CDR3 reads CASSDSTSATNEQFF. The CDR3 DNA reads TGTGCCAGCAGTGATTCCACTAGCGCCACAAATGAGCAGTTCTTC.

About this clonotype itself: Sequence at one end of the junction differs from germline and may be a read error. V usage is TRBV29-1 and J usage is TRBJ2-7, with D maybe TRBD1 (5 bases). The CDR3 spans 11 residues. The germline V gene has CDR1 SQVTM and CDR2 ANQGSEA. The CDR3 bases are TGCAGCGCTGAACAGGATTACGAGCAGTACTTC. Translating gives CSAEQDYEQYF.

To note about this clonotype: Germline is not matched at one junction end, which may reflect a read error. V and J are TRBV6-6 and TRBJ1-3; 7 bases are shared with TRBD1. The CDR3 extends over 14 amino acids. From germline, CDR1 is MNHNY and CDR2 SVGAGI (reference sequence). CDR3 bases: TGTGCCGGCAGTCTGGCAGGGGGTGGAAACACCATATATTTT. This encodes CAGSLAGGGNTIYF.

In regard to this clonotype: A junction end diverges from the germline sequence, so it may reflect a read error. The genes are TRBV28 and TRBJ2-4; tentatively, D is TRBD2 (5 bases). Germline V gene data show CDR1 as MDHEN and CDR2 as SYDVKM. This CDR3 has 15 residues. CDR3 in amino acids: CTSGPPGLVRNIQYF. CDR3 bases: TGTACCAGCGGCCCTCCCGGGTTGGTCAGAAACATTCAGTACTTC.

Concerning this clonotype itself: No conserved phenylalanine or tryptophan ends this CDR3, so it is likely a read error. The chain joins TRBV11-1 to TRBJ2-3; 8 nucleotides match TRBD1. Looked up from germline, CDR1 is SGHAT and CDR2 is FQDESV (reference sequence). There are 15 residues in the CDR3. The CDR3 region has the DNA TGCGCCAGCAGCTTCGCCGACAGGGGAGCGGATACGCAGTATTCA. Protein product: CASSFADRGADTQYS.

The V and J genes are TRBV29-1 and TRBJ2-1; no definite D call. Germline loops: CDR1 SQVTM, CDR2 ANQGSEA. V dropped 3 bases and J dropped 6 bases, with 18 bases sitting between them. The CDR3 has 15 amino acids. The CDR3 sequence: CSVDHSRAITNEQFF. The CDR3 coding sequence is TGCAGCGTTGATCATTCTAGGGCCATTACCAATGAGCAGTTCTTC.

With respect to this clonotype: The CDR3 carries no conserved terminal phenylalanine or tryptophan, so it likely arises from a read error. This chain uses TRBV9 with TRBJ2-2; D not certain. V dropped 0 bases and J dropped 2 bases, with 11 bases sitting between them. Germline values: CDR1 SGDLS, CDR2 YYNGEE. This CDR3 is built from 16 residues. Written as DNA, the CDR3 is TGTGCCAGCAGCGTAGGATACGGGTTTAACACCGGGGAGCTGTTTTAT. This sequence encodes CASSVGYGFNTGELFY.

This chain joins TRBV6-5 and TRBJ2-5; D is possibly TRBD2 (7 bases). The CDR3 contains 15 residues. Germline assignment: CDR1 MNHEY and CDR2 SVGAGI. Trimming removed 2 bases from V and 11 bases from J, with 21 bases in between. CDR3 region: CASSYGTGREEAQYF. CDR3 in DNA: TGTGCCAGCAGTTACGGTACAGGGAGGGAAGAGGCTCAGTACTTC.

Concerning this clonotype itself: A read error may produce the germline difference seen at one junction end. The chain uses TRBV29-1 and TRBJ2-7; D may correspond to TRBD1 or TRBD2 (6 bases each). The germline CDR1 and CDR2 sequences are SQVTM and ANQGSEA. CDR3 length equals 11 residues. This CDR3 reads CSGEQGYVQYF. The CDR3 bases are TGTAGCGGTGAACAGGGTTACGTGCAGTACTTC.

Points on this clonotype: Its ends do not fully match the called genes, so a read error is possible. The rearrangement joins TRBV5-8 to TRBJ2-2; maybe TRBD2 (5 bases). Germline V CDR1 and CDR2: SGHTS, YDEGEE. This CDR3 has 15 amino acids. The CDR3 DNA follows: TGTGCCAGCAGCTTGGGTGCAGTGCCCCCCGGGGAGCAGTTTTTT. Translated, it gives CASSLGAVPPGEQFF. Variable domain in full (rest from reference TRBV5-8 and TRBJ2-2): EAGVTQSPTHLIKTRGQQATLRCSPISGHTSVYWYQQALGLGLQFLLWYDEGEERNRGNFPPRFSGRQFPNYSSELNVNALELEDSALYLCASSLGAVPPGEQFFGEGSRLTVL.

Of note for this clonotype: Since no conserved phenylalanine or tryptophan closes the CDR3, a read error is the likely cause. V and J are TRBV24-1 and TRBJ2-3; D uncertain. Per germline, CDR1 KGHDR and CDR2 SFDVKD. This CDR3 is built from 14 residues. The CDR3 DNA follows: TGTGCCACCAGTGATCCCACCGGCACGGATACGCAGTATGTT. Amino acids: CATSDPTGTDTQYV.

This sequence joins TRBV30 and TRBJ2-2; D is possibly TRBD1 (6 bases). Germline CDR1 GTSNPN, CDR2 SVGIG (reference sequence). V was cut by 8 bases and J by 2 bases, with 18 bases left in between. The CDR3 runs 15 residues. CDR3 bases: TGTGCCAGGCCCGGACAGTGGATAAACACCGGGGAGCTGTTTTTT. Translated, it gives CARPGQWINTGELFF. The full variable domain, rest sourced from reference TRBV30 and TRBJ2-2, is SQTIHQWPATLVQPVGSPLSLECTVEGTSNPNLYWYRQAAGRGLQLLFYSVGIGQISSEVPQNLSASRPQDRQFILSSKKLLLSDSGFYLCARPGQWINTGELFFGEGSRLTVL.

V gene TRBV6-2 or TRBV6-3 combines with J gene TRBJ2-7, with 8 bases matching TRBD1. V was clipped by 10 bases and J by 10 bases; unmatched bases: 9. The CDR3 runs 11 residues. The V gene's germline CDR1 is MNHEY and CDR2 SVGEGT. DNA for the CDR3: TGTGCCATCGGCGGACAGGGCGAACAGTACTTC. Its translation: CAIGGQGEQYF.

On this clonotype itself: A read error may produce the germline difference seen at one junction end. The chain couples TRBV12-3 or TRBV12-4 to TRBJ2-5; 7 nucleotides line up with TRBD1. There are 13 residues in the CDR3. The CDR3 is CLSSLVQGETQYF. Written as DNA, the CDR3 is TGTCTCAGCAGTTTGGTGCAGGGGGAGACCCAATACTTC.

With regard to this clonotype: The junction and the germline gene differ at one end; a read error may be behind it. V gene TRBV14 combines with J gene TRBJ2-5; maybe TRBD2 (6 bases). CDR3 size: 16 residues. Germline assignment: CDR1 SGHDN and CDR2 FVKESK. DNA of the CDR3: TGTGCCAGCAACCAACATCGGGACTCTCGGCCAGTGACCCAGTACTTC. This sequence encodes CASNQHRDSRPVTQYF.